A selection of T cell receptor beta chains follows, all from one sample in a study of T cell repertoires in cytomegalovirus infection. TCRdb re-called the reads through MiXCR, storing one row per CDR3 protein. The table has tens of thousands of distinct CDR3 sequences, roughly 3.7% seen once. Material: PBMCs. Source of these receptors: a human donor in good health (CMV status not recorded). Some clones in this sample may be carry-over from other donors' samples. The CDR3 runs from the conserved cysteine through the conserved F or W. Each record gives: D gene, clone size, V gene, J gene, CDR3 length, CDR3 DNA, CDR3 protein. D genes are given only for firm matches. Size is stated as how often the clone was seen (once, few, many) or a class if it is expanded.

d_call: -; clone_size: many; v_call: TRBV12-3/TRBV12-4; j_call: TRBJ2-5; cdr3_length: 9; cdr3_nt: TGTGCCAGCACGCGTCGATCTCTTTTC; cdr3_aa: CASTRRSLF
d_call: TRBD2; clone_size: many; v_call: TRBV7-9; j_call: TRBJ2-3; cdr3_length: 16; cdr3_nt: TGTGCCAGCAGCCCCTCTGGCGGGGGGGCCAAAGATACGCAGTATTTT; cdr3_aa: CASSPSGGGAKDTQYF
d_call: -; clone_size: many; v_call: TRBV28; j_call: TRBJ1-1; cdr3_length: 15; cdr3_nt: TGTGCCAGCAGTTCCCCCCGGGGGACGAACACTGAAGCTTTCTTT; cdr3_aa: CASSSPRGTNTEAFF
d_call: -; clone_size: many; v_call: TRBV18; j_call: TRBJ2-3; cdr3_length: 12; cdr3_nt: TGTGCCAGCTCACCACAGCAAGATACGCAGTATTTT; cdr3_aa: CASSPQQDTQYF
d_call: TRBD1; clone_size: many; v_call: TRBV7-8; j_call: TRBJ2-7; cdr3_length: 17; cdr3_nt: TGTGCCAGCAGCTCAGTAGGACAGGGGGCCTTTTTTGACGAGCAGTACTTC; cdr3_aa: CASSSVGQGAFFDEQYF
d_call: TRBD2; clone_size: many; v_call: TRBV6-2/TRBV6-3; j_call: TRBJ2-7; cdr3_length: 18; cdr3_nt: TGTGCCAGCAGTTTCCGGACTAGCGGGGGTATTTCCCCCTACGAGCAGTACTTC; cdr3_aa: CASSFRTSGGISPYEQYF
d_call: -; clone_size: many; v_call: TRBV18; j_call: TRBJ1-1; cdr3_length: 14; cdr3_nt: TGTGCCAGCTCACCCGGCAGGGGAGGTACTGAAGCTTTCTTT; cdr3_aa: CASSPGRGGTEAFF
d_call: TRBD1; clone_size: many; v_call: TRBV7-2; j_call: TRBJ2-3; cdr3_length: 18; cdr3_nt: TGTGCCAGCAGCTTATATGCAAAGCAGGGGGCTGGGTTTGATACGCAGTATTTT; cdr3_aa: CASSLYAKQGAGFDTQYF
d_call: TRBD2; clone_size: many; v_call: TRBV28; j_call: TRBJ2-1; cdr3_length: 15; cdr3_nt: TGTGCCAGCAGTTTTGAGTTGGAGCGGGGTAATGAGCAGTTCTTC; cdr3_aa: CASSFELERGNEQFF
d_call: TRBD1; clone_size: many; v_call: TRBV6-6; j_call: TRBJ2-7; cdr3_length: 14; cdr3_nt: TGTGCCAGCAGTTCGCGGACAGGGGCCCACGAGCAGTACTTC; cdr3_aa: CASSSRTGAHEQYF
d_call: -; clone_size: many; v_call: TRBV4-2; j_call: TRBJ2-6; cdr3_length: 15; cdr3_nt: TGTGCCAGCAGCCAAGGAATATCTGGGGCCAACGTCCTGACTTTC; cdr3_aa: CASSQGISGANVLTF
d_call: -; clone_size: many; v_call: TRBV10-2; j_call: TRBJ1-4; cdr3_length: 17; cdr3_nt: TGCGCCAGTTCACAGTCGATATCAGGTGGATCTAATGAAAAACTGTTTTTT; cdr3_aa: CASSQSISGGSNEKLFF
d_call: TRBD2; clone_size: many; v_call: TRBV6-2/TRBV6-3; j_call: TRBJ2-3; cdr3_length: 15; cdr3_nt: TGTGCCAGCAGTTGGACTAGCGGGGGGGCCGATACGCAGTATTTT; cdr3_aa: CASSWTSGGADTQYF
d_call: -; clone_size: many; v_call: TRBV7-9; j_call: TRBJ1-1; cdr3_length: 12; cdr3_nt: TGTGCCAGCAGCTTAATGAGAGATGAAGCTTTCTTT; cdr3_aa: CASSLMRDEAFF
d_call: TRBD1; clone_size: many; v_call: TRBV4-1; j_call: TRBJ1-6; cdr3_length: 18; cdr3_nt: TGCGCCAGCAGCAAAAGGACCCGGGACAGGGGGCAGGTTTCACCCCTCCACTTT; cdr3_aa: CASSKRTRDRGQVSPLHF
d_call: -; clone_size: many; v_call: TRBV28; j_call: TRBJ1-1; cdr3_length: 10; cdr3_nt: TGTGCCAGCACAAGGACTGAAGCTTTCTTT; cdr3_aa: CASTRTEAFF
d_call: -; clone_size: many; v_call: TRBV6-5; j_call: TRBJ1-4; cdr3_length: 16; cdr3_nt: TGTGCCAGCAGTTACTCGAGGGGGGCAACTAATGAAAAACTGTTTTTT; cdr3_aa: CASSYSRGATNEKLFF
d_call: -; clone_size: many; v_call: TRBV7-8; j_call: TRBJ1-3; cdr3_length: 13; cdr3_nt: TGTGCCAGCAGCTTTAGGGTGGGAAACACCATATATTTT; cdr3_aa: CASSFRVGNTIYF
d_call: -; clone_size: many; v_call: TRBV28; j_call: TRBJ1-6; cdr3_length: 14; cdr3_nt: TGTGCCAGCAGTTTATGGATCAGTTTTTCACCCCTCCACTTT; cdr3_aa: CASSLWISFSPLHF
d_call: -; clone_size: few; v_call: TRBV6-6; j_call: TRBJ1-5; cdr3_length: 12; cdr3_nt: TGTGCCAGCAGGTCCCTTAATCAGCCCCAGCATTTT; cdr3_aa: CASRSLNQPQHF
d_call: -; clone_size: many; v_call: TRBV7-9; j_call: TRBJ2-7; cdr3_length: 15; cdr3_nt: TGTGCCAGCAGCTTGTCGGGGCAGGGAGCCTACGAGCAGTACTTC; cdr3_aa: CASSLSGQGAYEQYF
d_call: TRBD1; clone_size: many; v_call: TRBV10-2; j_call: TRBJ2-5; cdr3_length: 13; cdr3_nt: TGCGCCAGCCTCGGGACAGGGGTAGAGACCCAGTACTTC; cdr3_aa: CASLGTGVETQYF
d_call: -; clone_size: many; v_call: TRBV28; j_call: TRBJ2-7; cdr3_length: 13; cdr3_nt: TGTGCCAGCACAGAGACAGGCCCCTACGAGCAGTACTTC; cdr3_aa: CASTETGPYEQYF
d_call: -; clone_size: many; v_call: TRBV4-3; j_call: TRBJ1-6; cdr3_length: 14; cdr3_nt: TGCGCCAGCAGCCCCACTTTTCGGGATTCACCCCTCCACTTT; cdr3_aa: CASSPTFRDSPLHF
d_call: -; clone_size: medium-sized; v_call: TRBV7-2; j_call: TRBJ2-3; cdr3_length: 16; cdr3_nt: TGTGCCAGCAGCTTATCGGGTGCAGGGGCTGGAGATACGCAGTATTTT; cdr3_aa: CASSLSGAGAGDTQYF
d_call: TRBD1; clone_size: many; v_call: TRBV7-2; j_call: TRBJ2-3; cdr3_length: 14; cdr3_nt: TGTGCCAGCAGCCGGGACAGGGGAACAGATACGCAGTATTTT; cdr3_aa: CASSRDRGTDTQYF
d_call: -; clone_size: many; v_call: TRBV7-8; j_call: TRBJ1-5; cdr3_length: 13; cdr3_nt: TGTGCCAGCAGCTTAGGCGGGTATCAGCCCCAGCATTTT; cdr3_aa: CASSLGGYQPQHF
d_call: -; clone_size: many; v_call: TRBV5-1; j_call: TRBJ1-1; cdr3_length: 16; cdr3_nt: TGCGCCAGCAGCAAGGCTCCTACAGGGTTAAACACTGAAGCTTTCTTT; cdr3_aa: CASSKAPTGLNTEAFF
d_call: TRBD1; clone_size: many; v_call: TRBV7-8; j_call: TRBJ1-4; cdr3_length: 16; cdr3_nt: TGTGCCAGCAGCGGACTAGGGACAGGGGTTGGTGAAAAACTGTTTTTT; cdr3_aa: CASSGLGTGVGEKLFF
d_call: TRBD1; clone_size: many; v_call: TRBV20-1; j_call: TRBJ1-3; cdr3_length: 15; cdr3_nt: TGCAGTGCTAGAGCTTCGGGACAGGGTGATAACACCATATATTTT; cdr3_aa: CSARASGQGDNTIYF
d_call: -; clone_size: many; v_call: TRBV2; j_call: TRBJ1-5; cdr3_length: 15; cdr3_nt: TGTGCCAGCAGTCGGGACACCTTGGGCAATCAGCCCCAGCATTTT; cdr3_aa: CASSRDTLGNQPQHF
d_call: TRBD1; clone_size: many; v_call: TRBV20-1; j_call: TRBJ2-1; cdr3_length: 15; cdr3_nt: TGCAGTGCTGGCACCGTCAGGGGGCGAGGCAATGAGCAGTTCTTC; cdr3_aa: CSAGTVRGRGNEQFF
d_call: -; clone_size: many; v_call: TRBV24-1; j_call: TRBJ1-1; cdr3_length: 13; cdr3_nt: TGTGCCACCAGCAGTTCGATGAACACTGAAGCTTTCTTT; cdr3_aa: CATSSSMNTEAFF
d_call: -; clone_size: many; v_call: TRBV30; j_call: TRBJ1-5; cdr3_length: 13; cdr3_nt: TGTGCCTGGGCGAGACAGGGCAATCAGCCCCAGCATTTT; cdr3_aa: CAWARQGNQPQHF
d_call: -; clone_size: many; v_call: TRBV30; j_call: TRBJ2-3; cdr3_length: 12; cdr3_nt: TGTGCCTGGAGTGTGCGTTCAGATACGCAGTATTTT; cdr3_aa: CAWSVRSDTQYF
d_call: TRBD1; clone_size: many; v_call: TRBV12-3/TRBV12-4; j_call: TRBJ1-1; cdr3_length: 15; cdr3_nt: TGTGCCAGCAGTTTGACAGGGACTACGAACACTGAAGCTTTCTTT; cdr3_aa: CASSLTGTTNTEAFF
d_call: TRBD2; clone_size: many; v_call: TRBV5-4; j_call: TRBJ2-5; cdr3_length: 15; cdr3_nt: TGTGCCAGCAGCTGGGGGACTAGCGGGCAAGAGACCCAGTACTTC; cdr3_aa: CASSWGTSGQETQYF
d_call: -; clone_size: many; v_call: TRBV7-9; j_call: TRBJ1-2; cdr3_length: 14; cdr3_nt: TGTGCCAGCAGCTTTGGCCTGGGGGACTATGGCTACACCTTC; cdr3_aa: CASSFGLGDYGYTF
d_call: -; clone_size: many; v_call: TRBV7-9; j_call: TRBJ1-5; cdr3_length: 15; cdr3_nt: TGTGCCAGCAGCCCTGGGTGGGCAGCCGATCAGCCCCAGCATTTT; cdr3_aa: CASSPGWAADQPQHF
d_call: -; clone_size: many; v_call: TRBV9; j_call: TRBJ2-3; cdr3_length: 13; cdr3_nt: TGTGCCAGCAGCGTAGTGGGTGAAGATACGCAGTATTTT; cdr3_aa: CASSVVGEDTQYF
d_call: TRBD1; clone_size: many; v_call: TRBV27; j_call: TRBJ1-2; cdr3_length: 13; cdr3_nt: TGTGCCAGCAGTGGACAGGGTCGCTTCCGCTACACCTTC; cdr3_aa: CASSGQGRFRYTF
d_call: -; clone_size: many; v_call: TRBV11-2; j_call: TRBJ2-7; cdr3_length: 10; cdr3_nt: TGTGCCAGCAGCTCGTCCGAGCAGTACTTC; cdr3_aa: CASSSSEQYF
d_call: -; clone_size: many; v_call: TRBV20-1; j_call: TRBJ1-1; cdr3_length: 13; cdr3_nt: TGCAGTGCTAGCCCCCCGGGGAACACTGAAGCTTTCTTT; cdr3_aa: CSASPPGNTEAFF
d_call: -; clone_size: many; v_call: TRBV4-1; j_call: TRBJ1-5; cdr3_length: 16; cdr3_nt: TGCGCCAGCAGCCAAGTCGGCAGAGGACCCAATCAGCCCCAGCATTTT; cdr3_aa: CASSQVGRGPNQPQHF
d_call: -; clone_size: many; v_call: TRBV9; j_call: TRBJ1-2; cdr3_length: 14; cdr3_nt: TGTGCCAGCAGCGACAATACCGGGGCATATGGCTACACCTTC; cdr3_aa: CASSDNTGAYGYTF
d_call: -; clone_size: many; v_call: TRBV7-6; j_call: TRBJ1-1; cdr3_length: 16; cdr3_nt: TGTGCCAGCAGCTTGGCCGGGGTATTGATGAACACTGAAGCTTTCTTT; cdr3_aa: CASSLAGVLMNTEAFF
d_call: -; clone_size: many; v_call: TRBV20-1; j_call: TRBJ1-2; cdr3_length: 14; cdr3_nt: TGCAGTGCTAGAGTGTCGGCAGGCGCCTATGGCTACACCTTC; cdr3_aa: CSARVSAGAYGYTF
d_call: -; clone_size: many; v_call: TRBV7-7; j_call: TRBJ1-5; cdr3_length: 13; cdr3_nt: TGTGCCAGCAGCCCGGGAAGTGGGCAGCCCCAGCATTTT; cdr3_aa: CASSPGSGQPQHF
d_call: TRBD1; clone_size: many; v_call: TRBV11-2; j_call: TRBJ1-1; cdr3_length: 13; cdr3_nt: TGTGCCAGCAGCCTACCGGGACAGGGATCAGCTTTCTTT; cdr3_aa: CASSLPGQGSAFF
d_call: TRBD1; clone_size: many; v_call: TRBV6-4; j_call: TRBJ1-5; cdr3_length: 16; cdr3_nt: TGTGCCAGCAGGAACCCAACAGGGGATAGGAATCAGCCCCAGCATTTT; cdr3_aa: CASRNPTGDRNQPQHF
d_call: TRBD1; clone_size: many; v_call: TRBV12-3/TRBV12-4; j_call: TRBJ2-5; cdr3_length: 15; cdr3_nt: TGTGCCAGCAGTTTAGCGCAGGGGGCGGTTGAGACCCAGTACTTC; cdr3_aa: CASSLAQGAVETQYF
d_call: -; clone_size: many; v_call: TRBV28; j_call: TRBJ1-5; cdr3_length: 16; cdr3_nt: TGTGCCAGCAGTCCATACCCCGCAAGGCGGTATCAGCCCCAGCATTTT; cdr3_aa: CASSPYPARRYQPQHF
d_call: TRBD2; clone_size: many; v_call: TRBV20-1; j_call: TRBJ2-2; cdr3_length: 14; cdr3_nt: TGCAGTGCTATCCGGGAGGAATACACCGGGGAGCTGTTTTTT; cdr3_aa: CSAIREEYTGELFF
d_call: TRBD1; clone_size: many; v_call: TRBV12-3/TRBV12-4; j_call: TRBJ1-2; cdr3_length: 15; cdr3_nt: TGTGCCAGCAGTTTACGAAAGGGGGCAGAAAATGGCTACACCTTC; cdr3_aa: CASSLRKGAENGYTF
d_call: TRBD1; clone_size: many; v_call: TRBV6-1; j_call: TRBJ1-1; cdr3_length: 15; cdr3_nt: TGTGCCAGCACTCCGACAGGGGCAAGGAACACTGAAGCTTTCTTT; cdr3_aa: CASTPTGARNTEAFF
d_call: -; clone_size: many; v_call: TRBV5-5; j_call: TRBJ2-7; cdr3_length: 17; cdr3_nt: TGTGCCAGCAGCCCCCCCCCCAAACCGGGTAGGCCCTACGAGCAGTACTTC; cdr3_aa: CASSPPPKPGRPYEQYF
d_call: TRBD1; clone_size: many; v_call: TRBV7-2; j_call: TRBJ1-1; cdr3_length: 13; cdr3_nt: TGTGCCAGCAGCCCGGGACAGACCACCCAAGCTTTCTTT; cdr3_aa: CASSPGQTTQAFF